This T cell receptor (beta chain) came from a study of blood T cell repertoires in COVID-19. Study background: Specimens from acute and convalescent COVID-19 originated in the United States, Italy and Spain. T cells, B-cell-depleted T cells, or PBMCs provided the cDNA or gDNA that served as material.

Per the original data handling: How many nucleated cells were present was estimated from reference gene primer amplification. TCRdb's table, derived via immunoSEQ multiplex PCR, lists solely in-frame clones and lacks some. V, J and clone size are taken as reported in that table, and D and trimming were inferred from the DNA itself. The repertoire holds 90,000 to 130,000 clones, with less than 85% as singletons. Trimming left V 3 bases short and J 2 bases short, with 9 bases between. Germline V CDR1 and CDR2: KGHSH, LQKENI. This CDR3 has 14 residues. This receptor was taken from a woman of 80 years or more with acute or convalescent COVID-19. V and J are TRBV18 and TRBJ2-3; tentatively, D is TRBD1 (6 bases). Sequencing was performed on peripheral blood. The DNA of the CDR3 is TGTGCCAGCTCACCCCAGGGGTACACAGATACGCAGTATTTT. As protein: CASSPQGYTDTQYF.